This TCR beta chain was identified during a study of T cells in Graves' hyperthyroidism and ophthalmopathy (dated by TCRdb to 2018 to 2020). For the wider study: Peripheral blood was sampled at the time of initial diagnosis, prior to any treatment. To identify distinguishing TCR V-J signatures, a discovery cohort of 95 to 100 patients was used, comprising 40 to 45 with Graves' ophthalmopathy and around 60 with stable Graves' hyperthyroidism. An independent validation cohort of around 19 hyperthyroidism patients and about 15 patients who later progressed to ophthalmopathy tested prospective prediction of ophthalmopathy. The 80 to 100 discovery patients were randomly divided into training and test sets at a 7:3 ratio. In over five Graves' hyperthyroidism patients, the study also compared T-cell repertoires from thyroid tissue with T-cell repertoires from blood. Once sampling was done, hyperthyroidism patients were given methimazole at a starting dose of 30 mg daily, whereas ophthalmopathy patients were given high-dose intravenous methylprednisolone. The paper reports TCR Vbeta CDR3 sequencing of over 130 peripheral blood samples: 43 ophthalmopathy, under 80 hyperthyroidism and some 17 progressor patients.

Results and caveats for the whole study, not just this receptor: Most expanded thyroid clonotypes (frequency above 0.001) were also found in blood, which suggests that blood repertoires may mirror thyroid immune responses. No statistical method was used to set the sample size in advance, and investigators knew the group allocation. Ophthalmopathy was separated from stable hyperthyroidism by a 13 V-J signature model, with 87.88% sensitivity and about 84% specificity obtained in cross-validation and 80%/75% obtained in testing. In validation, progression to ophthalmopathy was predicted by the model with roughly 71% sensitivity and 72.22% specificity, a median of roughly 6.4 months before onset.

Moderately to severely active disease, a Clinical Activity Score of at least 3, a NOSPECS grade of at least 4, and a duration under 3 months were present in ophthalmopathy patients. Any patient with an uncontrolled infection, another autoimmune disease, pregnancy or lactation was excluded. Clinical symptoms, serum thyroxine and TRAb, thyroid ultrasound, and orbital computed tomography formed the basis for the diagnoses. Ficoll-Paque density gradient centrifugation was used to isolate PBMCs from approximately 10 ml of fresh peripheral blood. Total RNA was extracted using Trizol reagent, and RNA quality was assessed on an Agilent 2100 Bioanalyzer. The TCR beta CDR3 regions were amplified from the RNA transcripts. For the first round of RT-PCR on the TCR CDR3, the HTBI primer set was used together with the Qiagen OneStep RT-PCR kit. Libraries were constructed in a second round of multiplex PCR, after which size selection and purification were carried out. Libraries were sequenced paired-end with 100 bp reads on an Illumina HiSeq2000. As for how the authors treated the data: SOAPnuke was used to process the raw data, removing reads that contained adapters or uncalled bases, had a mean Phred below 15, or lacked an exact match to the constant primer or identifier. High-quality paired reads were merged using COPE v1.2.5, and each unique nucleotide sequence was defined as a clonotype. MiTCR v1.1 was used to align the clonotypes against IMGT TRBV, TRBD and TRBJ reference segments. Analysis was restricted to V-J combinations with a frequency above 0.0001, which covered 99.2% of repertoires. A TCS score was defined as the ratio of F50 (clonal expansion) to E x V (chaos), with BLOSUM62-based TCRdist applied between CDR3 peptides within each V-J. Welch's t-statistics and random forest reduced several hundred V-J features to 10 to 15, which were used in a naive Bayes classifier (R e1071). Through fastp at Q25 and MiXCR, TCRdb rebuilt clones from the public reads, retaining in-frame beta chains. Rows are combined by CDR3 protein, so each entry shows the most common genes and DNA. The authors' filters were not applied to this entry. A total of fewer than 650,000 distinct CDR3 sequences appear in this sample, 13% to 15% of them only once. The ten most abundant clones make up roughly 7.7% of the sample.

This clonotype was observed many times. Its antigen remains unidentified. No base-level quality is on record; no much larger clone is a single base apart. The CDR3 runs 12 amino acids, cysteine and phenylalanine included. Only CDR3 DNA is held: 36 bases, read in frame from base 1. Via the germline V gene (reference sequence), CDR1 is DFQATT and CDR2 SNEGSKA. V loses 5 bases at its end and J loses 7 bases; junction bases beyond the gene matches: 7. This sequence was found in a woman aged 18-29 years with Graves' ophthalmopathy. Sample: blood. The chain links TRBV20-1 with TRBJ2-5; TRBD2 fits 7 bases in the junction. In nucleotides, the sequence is TGCAGTGCTCTCGGACTAGAGAGGACCCAGTACTTC. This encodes CSALGLERTQYF.